This TCR beta chain emerged from a study of T cells in Graves' hyperthyroidism and ophthalmopathy. Study summary: Once the initial diagnosis was made, peripheral blood was obtained before any treatment. Whole-study findings and limits: Separation of ophthalmopathy from stable hyperthyroidism was achieved by a 13 V-J model.

The CDR3 extends over 13 amino acids. Germline lookup yields CDR1 SEHNR and CDR2 FQNEAQ (reference sequence). Germline trimming cut 8 bases from V and 10 bases from J; bases unmatched to any gene: 9. This sample holds PBMCs from 8.5 to 10 ml fresh peripheral blood. RNA transcripts yielded amplified TCR beta CDR3 regions. The HTBI primer set served for first-round RT-PCR of the TCR CDR3. Each CDR3 protein is one row after TCRdb ran MiXCR on the multiplex PCR reads. The sample has 550,000 to 600,000 distinct CDR3 sequences, around 14% seen once. In the case of this clonotype: Its antigen is as yet unknown.

The sample comprised blood. The chain combines TRBV7-9 with TRBJ2-1, with 9 bases identical to TRBD2. The TCR comes from a woman under 30 with Graves' ophthalmopathy. The CDR3 sequence: CASVGLAKIEQFF. CDR3 DNA sequence: TGTGCCAGCGTCGGACTAGCGAAGATAGAGCAGTTCTTC.